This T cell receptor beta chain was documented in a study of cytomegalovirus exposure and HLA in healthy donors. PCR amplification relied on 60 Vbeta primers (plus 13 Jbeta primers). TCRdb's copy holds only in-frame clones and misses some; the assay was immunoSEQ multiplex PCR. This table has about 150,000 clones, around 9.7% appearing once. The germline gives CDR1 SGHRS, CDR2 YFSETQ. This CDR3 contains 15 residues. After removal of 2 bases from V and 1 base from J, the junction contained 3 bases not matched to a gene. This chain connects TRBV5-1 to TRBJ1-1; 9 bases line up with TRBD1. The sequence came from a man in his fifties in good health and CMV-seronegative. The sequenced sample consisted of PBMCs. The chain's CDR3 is CASSFGQGRNTEAFF. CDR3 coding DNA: TGCGCCAGCAGCTTCGGACAGGGGAGGAACACTGAAGCTTTCTTT.